Listed below are T cell receptor beta chains from one sample, sequenced in a study of blood T cell repertoires in COVID-19. Libraries were prepared by immunoSEQ multiplex PCR; TCRdb keeps only in-frame clonotypes and omits some of them. The sample carries some 51,000 clones, 91% recorded once. The sample consisted of peripheral blood. The origin of the receptors is a man aged 50 or older with acute or convalescent COVID-19. Both conserved end residues are part of each CDR3. Clone size appears in some rows only: once, few, many, or a class for an expanded clone.

j_call,clone_size,v_call,cdr3_aa
TRBJ1-1,.,TRBV7-8,CASSLTPGIIRNTEAFF
TRBJ2-6,once,TRBV21-1,CASSKGETIGGRNSGANVLTF
TRBJ2-3,.,TRBV4-2,CASSSGQSTDTQYF
TRBJ2-5,.,TRBV24-1,CATSDAQGYGGTQYF
TRBJ2-6,.,TRBV4-1,CASSQDTGDVSGANVLTF
TRBJ2-2,.,TRBV11-2,CASSLRDTGELFF
TRBJ2-7,.,TRBV3-1/TRBV3-2,CASSQDTQRLYEQYF
TRBJ2-1,.,TRBV3-1/TRBV3-2,CASSQDLAVYNEQFF
TRBJ1-3,.,TRBV27,CASSLRGYPDTIYF
TRBJ2-7,.,TRBV5-1,CASSLWDRGEEQYF
TRBJ2-5,.,TRBV7-9,CASSLTGSPETQYF
TRBJ2-1,.,TRBV6-5,CASSTRGGRDEQFF
TRBJ1-4,.,TRBV12-3/TRBV12-4,CASSFSAGPLFF
TRBJ1-2,.,TRBV24-1,CATSPPPGQDGYTF
TRBJ2-2,.,TRBV4-2,CASSKGAGLEGFSGELFF
TRBJ1-2,.,TRBV10-2,CASSESVRQDRGYTF
TRBJ2-1,.,TRBV7-6,CASSSLYDNEQFF
TRBJ1-2,.,TRBV14,CASSQEPEDGYTF
TRBJ2-1,.,TRBV24-1,CATSDSTTEQFF
TRBJ1-1,.,TRBV18,CASYPLGGNTEAFF
TRBJ1-3,.,TRBV19,CASIFNPGLAKSTIYF
TRBJ2-3,.,TRBV6-4,CATGTGTTDTQYF
TRBJ1-2,.,TRBV5-1,CASSLSTGVAGYTF
TRBJ1-5,.,TRBV2,CASSEDWGQGQPQHF
TRBJ1-5,.,TRBV19,CASSTPRDREVNRNQPQHF
TRBJ2-4,.,TRBV5-1,CASSFPGRNIQYF
TRBJ1-4,.,TRBV6-6,CASRDIATNEKLFF
TRBJ2-1,.,TRBV5-1,CASSYGLAGENEQFF
TRBJ1-2,.,TRBV6-2/TRBV6-3,CASSGGQFYGYTF
TRBJ2-2,.,TRBV7-7,CASSLGGPNTGELFF
TRBJ2-1,.,TRBV24-1,CATSDGGQEGGEQFF
TRBJ1-2,.,TRBV24-1,CATSGQTFSGYTF
TRBJ1-1,.,TRBV5-1,CASRYTGGGGEAFF
TRBJ2-1,.,TRBV11-2,CASSSRGAGNEQFF
TRBJ2-4,.,TRBV3-1/TRBV3-2,CASSQALSTPQYF